This TCR beta chain was found in a study of cytomegalovirus exposure and HLA in healthy donors. Trimming pared 3 bases from V and 1 base from J, leaving 6 bases between. CDR1 KGHSH and CDR2 LQKENI come from the germline V gene. This CDR3 comprises 13 residues. Amplification used 60 Vbeta primers and 13 Jbeta primers. Assay: immunoSEQ multiplex PCR; the TCRdb copy retains only in-frame clones and omits some. The sample contains just over 200,000 clones, 65% to 80% of which appear only once. As for this clone: Its specificity is not known. Other nucleotide sequences from this sample produce the same CDR3.

Findings and limits, study-wide: TCR beta V- and J-gene trimming, according to a later analysis, was linked to a missense DCLRE1C variant. Accounts indicate the classifier identified cytomegalovirus status with strong specificity and sensitivity.

The rearrangement uses TRBV18 and TRBJ1-1; D is unresolved. The sequencing input was PBMCs. This receptor was obtained from a man in his fifties or sixties in good health and CMV-seronegative. The CDR3 region has the DNA TGTGCCAGCTCACCCGCGGGGAACACTGAAGCTTTCTTT. This gives the protein CASSPAGNTEAFF.